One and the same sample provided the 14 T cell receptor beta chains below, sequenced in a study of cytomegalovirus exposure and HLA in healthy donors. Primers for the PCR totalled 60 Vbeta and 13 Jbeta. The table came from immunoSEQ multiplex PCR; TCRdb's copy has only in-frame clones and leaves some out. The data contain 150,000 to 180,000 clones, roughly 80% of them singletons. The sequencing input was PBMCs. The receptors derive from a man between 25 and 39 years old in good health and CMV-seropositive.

The CDR3 reads CASSPSPTGDEQYF. In DNA, the CDR3 is TGTGCCAGCTCACCCAGCCCGACAGGGGACGAGCAGTACTTC. The chain recombines TRBV18 with TRBJ2-7; TRBD1 aligns across 8 bases. Germline V gives CDR1 KGHSH, CDR2 LQKENI. The ends lost 3 bases at V and 5 bases at J; junction bases unmatched: 6. This CDR3 contains 14 residues.

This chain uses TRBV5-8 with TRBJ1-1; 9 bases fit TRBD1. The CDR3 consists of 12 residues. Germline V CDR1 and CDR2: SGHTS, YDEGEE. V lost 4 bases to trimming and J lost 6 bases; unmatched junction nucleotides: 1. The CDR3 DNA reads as TGTGCCAGCAGCAGGACAGGGGCTGAAGCTTTCTTT. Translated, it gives CASSRTGAEAFF.

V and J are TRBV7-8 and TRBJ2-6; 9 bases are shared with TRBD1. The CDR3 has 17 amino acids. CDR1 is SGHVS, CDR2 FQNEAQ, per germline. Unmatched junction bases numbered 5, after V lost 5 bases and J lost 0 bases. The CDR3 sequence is CASSETGGSSGANVLTF. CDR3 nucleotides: TGTGCCAGCAGCGAGACAGGGGGAAGCTCTGGGGCCAACGTCCTGACTTTC. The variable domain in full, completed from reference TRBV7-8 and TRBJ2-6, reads GAGVSQSPRYKVAKRGQDVALRCDPISGHVSLFWYQQALGQGPEFLTYFQNEAQLDKSGLPSDRFFAERPEGSVSTLKIQRTQQEDSAVYLCASSETGGSSGANVLTFGAGSRLTVL.

The CDR3 DNA is TGTGCCAGCACCATGGGGGGTAGCACTGAAGCTTTCTTT. This sequence encodes CASTMGGSTEAFF. The chain uses TRBV5-5 and TRBJ1-1, with a weak D call TRBD1 (5 bases). Germline V gene sequence: CDR1 SGHKS, CDR2 YYEKEE (reference sequence). Trimming removed 6 bases from V and 4 bases from J, with 13 bases in between. The CDR3 has 13 residues.

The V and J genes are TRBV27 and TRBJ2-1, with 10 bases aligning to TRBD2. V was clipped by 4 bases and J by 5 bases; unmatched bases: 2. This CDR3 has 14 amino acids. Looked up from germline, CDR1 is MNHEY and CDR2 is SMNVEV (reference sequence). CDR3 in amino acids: CASSWLAGDNEQFF. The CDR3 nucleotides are TGTGCCAGCAGTTGGCTAGCGGGGGACAATGAGCAGTTCTTC.

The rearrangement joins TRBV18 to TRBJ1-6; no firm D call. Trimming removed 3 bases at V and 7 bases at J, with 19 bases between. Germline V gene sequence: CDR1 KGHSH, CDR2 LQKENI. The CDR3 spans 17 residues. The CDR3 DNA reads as TGTGCCAGCTCACCCAAACCGGGCCCGGGATCCAATTCACCCCTCCACTTT. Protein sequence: CASSPKPGPGSNSPLHF.

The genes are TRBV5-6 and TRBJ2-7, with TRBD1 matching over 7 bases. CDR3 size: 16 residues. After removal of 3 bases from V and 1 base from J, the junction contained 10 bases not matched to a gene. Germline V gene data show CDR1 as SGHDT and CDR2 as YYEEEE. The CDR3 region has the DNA TGTGCCAGCAGCTCCGGCACGACAGGGATTTCCTACGAGCAGTACTTC. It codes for CASSSGTTGISYEQYF.

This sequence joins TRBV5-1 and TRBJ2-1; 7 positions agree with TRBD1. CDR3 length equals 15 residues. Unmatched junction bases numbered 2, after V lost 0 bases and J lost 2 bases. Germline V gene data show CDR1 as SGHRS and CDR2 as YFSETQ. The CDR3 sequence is CASSLGDSTYNEQFF. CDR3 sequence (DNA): TGCGCCAGCAGCTTGGGGGACAGTACCTACAATGAGCAGTTCTTC.

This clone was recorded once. CDR3: CSVTQGGDQPQHF. For the CDR3, the DNA is TGCAGCGTGACGCAGGGGGGAGATCAGCCCCAGCATTTT. This chain connects TRBV29-1 to TRBJ1-5; 7 positions match TRBD1. The V segment lost 6 bases and the J segment 5 bases; nucleotides outside the gene matches: 7. CDR1 is SQVTM and CDR2 is ANQGSEA in the germline V gene. The CDR3 sequence is 13 residues long.

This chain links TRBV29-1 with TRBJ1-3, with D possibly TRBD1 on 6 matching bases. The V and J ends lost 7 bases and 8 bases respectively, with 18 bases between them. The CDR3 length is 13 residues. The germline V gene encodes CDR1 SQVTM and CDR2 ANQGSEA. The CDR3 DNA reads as TGCAGCGGATGCCGGGACCCAGGGGACACCATATATTTT. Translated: CSGCRDPGDTIYF.

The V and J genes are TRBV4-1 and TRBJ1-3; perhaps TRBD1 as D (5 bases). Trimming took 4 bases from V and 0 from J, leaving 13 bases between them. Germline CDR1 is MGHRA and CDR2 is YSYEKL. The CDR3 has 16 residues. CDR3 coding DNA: TGCGCCAGCAGCCGCTTTCAGGGTTTCTCTGGAAACACCATATATTTT. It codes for CASSRFQGFSGNTIYF.

The CDR3 loop reads CASSPFMTVRDYGYTF. The CDR3 nucleotides read TGTGCCAGCAGCCCCTTTATGACAGTCAGGGACTATGGCTACACCTTC. The chain joins TRBV7-2 to TRBJ1-2; weak D call: TRBD1 (5 bases). Deletions cut 5 bases from V and 3 bases from J, with 19 bases between. Germline loops: CDR1 SGHTA, CDR2 FQGNSA. The CDR3 runs 16 residues.

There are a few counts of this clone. CDR3 sequence reads: CASNPWELYSNQPQHF. CDR3 coding DNA: TGTGCCAGTAACCCGTGGGAGCTCTATAGCAATCAGCCCCAGCATTTT. The rearrangement joins TRBV19 to TRBJ1-5, with D hard to call. The V end was cut by 7 bases, the J end by 0 bases, with 16 bases between. The CDR3 runs 16 residues. CDR1 LNHDA and CDR2 SQIVND come from the germline V gene (reference sequence).

Here the CDR3 reads CSVIVNTEAFF. DNA of the CDR3: TGCAGCGTTATAGTGAACACTGAAGCTTTCTTT. The chain uses TRBV29-1 and TRBJ1-1, with no clear D. Germline CDR1 SQVTM, CDR2 ANQGSEA. V shed 5 bases and J shed 0 bases, with 4 bases lying between them. This CDR3 spans 11 amino acids. The full variable domain, with the rest looked up from reference TRBV29-1 and TRBJ1-1, is SAVISQKPSRDICQRGTSLTIQCQVDSQVTMMFWYRQQPGQSLTLIATANQGSEATYESGFVIDKFPISRPNLTFSTLTVSNMSPEDSSIYLCSVIVNTEAFFGQGTRLTVV.